This T cell receptor beta chain was captured in a study of T cell changes during pregnancy in multiple sclerosis. TCRdb's copy holds only in-frame clones and misses some; the assay was immunoSEQ multiplex PCR. This sample has 30,000 to 35,000 clones, with approximately 90% found just once. The starting material was CD8+ T cells from peripheral blood mononuclear cells, obtained before pregnancy. This sequence was found in a female donor with multiple sclerosis, enrolled in a pregnancy study.

CDR3 residues: CASGETGGAETQYF. The DNA of the CDR3 is TGTGCTAGTGGGGAGACAGGGGGCGCGGAGACCCAGTACTTC. This chain connects TRBV12-5 to TRBJ2-5, with 10 positions matching TRBD1. Germline V gene sequence: CDR1 LGHNT, CDR2 FRNRAP. This CDR3 spans 14 amino acids. V dropped 6 bases and J dropped 5; count of bases not matched to a gene: 6.